This TCR beta chain was observed in a study of blood T cell repertoires in COVID-19. Study information: Acute-phase and convalescent COVID-19 samples originated in the United States, Italy and Spain. T cells, B-cell-depleted T cells, or PBMCs provided the cDNA or gDNA that served as material.

Authors' methods: By means of reference gene primer amplification, nucleated cell counts were estimated. Sequencing used immunoSEQ multiplex PCR; TCRdb keeps in-frame clones, though not all of them. V, J and clone size reflect that table, while D and trimming were determined from the DNA. This table has about 68,000 clones, roughly 84% appearing once. Input material: peripheral blood. This TCR was recovered from a woman aged 45-59 years with acute or convalescent COVID-19.

CDR3 nucleotides: TGCAGTGCTAGAGCCTTTAATGAGCAGTTCTTC. This sequence encodes CSARAFNEQFF. The rearrangement links TRBV20-1 to TRBJ2-1; D gene ambiguous. CDR1 is DFQATT and CDR2 is SNEGSKA in the germline V gene (reference sequence). V was trimmed by 1 base and J by 7 bases, leaving 5 bases between them. The CDR3 has 11 residues.